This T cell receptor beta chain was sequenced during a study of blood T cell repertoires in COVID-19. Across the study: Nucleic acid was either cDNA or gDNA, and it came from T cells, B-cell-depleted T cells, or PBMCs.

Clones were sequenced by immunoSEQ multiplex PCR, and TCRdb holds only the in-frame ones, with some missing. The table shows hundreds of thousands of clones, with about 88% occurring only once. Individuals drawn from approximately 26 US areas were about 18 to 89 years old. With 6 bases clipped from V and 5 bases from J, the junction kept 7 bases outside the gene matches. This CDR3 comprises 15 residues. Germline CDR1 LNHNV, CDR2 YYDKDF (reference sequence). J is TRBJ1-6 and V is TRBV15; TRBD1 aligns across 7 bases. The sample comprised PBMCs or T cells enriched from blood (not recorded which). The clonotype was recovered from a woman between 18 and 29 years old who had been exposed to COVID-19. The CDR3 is CATSPDRDNNSPLHF. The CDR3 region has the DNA TGTGCCACCAGTCCCGACAGGGACAATAATTCACCCCTCCACTTT.